One sample yielded the 25 T cell receptor beta chains listed below, sequenced in a study of identical twins. From the 5' RACE reads, TCRdb called clonotypes with MiXCR, one entry per CDR3 protein. The sample lists approximately 250,000 distinct CDR3 sequences, under 8.5% occurring once. The sample also formed part of further work on T cells expressing NK-cell markers.

The sequenced material came from CD8+ T cells sorted from blood. The receptor set was obtained from a woman in her late teens or twenties in good health.

This clonotype was seen ten or more times. This chain connects TRBV9 to TRBJ1-1; 9 bases fit TRBD1. The trim removed 0 bases at V and 2 bases at J, leaving 2 bases unmatched. The CDR3 runs to 15 residues. Germline-derived CDR1 and CDR2 are SGDLS and YYNGEE. The CDR3 DNA reads TGTGCCAGCAGCGTAGGGGGACAGGGAAACACTGAAGCTTTCTTT. It specifies CASSVGGQGNTEAFF.

This clonotype has a handful of counts. The V gene is TRBV6-2 or TRBV6-3, the J gene TRBJ2-7; D is unresolved. This CDR3 region has 11 residues. Germline V gene data show CDR1 as MNHEY and CDR2 as SVGEGT. Trimming removed 7 bases from V and 5 bases from J, with 9 bases in between. The CDR3 DNA reads TGTGCCAGCAACTTAGGTAACGAGCAGTACTTC. It codes for CASNLGNEQYF.

This chain uses TRBV12-5 with TRBJ1-4, with TRBD1 matching over 8 bases. This CDR3 is built from 16 residues. CDR1 and CDR2 (germline): LGHNT, FRNRAP. Trimming cost V 5 bases and J 8 bases; bases outside gene matches: 13. DNA for the CDR3: TGTGCTAGTGGTGCCGACAGGGGACAAGAAGAAGAAAAACTGTTTTTT. Translated, it gives CASGADRGQEEEKLFF.

The chain carries TRBV3-1 and TRBJ2-1, with D possibly matching TRBD2 (5 bases). V was cut by 0 bases and J by 9 bases, with 21 bases left in between. The germline CDR1 and CDR2 sequences are LGHDT and YNNKEL (reference sequence). The CDR3 length is 17 residues. CDR3 in amino acids: CASSQEVAWRPGSEQFF. The CDR3 DNA reads TGTGCCAGCAGCCAAGAGGTAGCGTGGAGACCTGGTAGTGAGCAGTTCTTC.

This clonotype came up many times. The chain carries TRBV5-1 and TRBJ2-1; 8 nucleotides align to TRBD2. CDR1 and CDR2 from the germline V gene are SGHRS and YFSETQ. The CDR3 is made up of 15 amino acids. After removal of 0 bases from V and 4 bases from J, the junction contained 3 bases not matched to a gene. CDR3 DNA: TGCGCCAGCAGCTTGGGCCAGCGGGGGTACAATGAGCAGTTCTTC. It translates to CASSLGQRGYNEQFF.

This clonotype occurred a few times. The chain uses TRBV5-1 and TRBJ2-7; 8 bases align to TRBD2. The V segment lost 2 bases and the J segment 5 bases; nucleotides outside the gene matches: 15. The CDR3 has 17 amino acids. Germline loops: CDR1 SGHRS, CDR2 YFSETQ. The CDR3 bases are TGCGCCAGCAGCTTTCGATCTGTGGGCGGGGGGCTCCACGAGCAGTACTTC. This translates into CASSFRSVGGGLHEQYF.

This clonotype was detected ten times or more. As DNA, the CDR3 is TGTGCCAGCACCCCCAGGAACGGGCTGGGCGAGCAGTACTTC. Protein product: CASTPRNGLGEQYF. The chain combines TRBV6-1 with TRBJ2-7; D unresolved. V was clipped by 7 bases and J by 6 bases, with 19 bases between them. CDR1 is MNHNS and CDR2 is SASEGT in the germline V gene. CDR3 length: 14 residues.

The chain links TRBV7-6 to TRBJ1-4; D possibly corresponds to TRBD1 (5 bases). In germline, CDR1 is SGHVS, CDR2 FNYEAQ. The CDR3 runs to 13 residues. V was cut by 5 bases and J by 7 bases, with 11 bases left in between. In DNA, the CDR3 is TGTGCCAGCAGCAAAGGAGGGGTTGAAAAACTGTTTTTT. It specifies CASSKGGVEKLFF.

As to this clonotype: This could be a read error, since a much larger clone is one nucleotide away. This rearrangement joins TRBV11-2 to TRBJ2-3; TRBD2 aligns across 8 bases. The germline gives CDR1 SGHAT, CDR2 FQNNGV. CDR3 length equals 17 residues. The DNA of the CDR3 is TGTGCCGGCAGCTGGCTAGCGGGTACCGACCCCACAGATACGCAGTATTTT. Amino acid sequence: CAGSWLAGTDPTDTQYF.

The rearrangement links TRBV10-3 to TRBJ2-1, with D maybe TRBD2 (6 bases). V lost 5 bases and J lost 6, with 11 bases in between. Germline CDR1 and CDR2: ENHRY and SYGVKD. The CDR3 length is 13 residues. The CDR3 loop is CAISFGAGNEQFF. As DNA, the CDR3 is TGTGCCATCAGTTTCGGAGCGGGCAATGAGCAGTTCTTC.

This clonotype has just a few counts. The V call is TRBV9, the J call TRBJ2-3; possible D gene TRBD2, 6 bases. V was shortened by 0 bases and J by 2 bases, with 19 bases between the two germline ends. Germline V lookup: CDR1 SGDLS, CDR2 YYNGEE. The CDR3 has 18 residues. In DNA form, the CDR3 reads TGTGCCAGCAGCGTAGCCATCTCGCCGGGACTCCACACAGATACGCAGTATTTT. Protein sequence: CASSVAISPGLHTDTQYF. The full variable domain, completed using reference TRBV9 and TRBJ2-3, is DSGVTQTPKHLITATGQRVTLRCSPRSGDLSVYWYQQSLDQGLQFLIQYYNGEERAKGNILERFSAQQFPDLHSELNLSSLELGDSALYFCASSVAISPGLHTDTQYFGPGTRLTVL.

This clonotype was observed at least ten times. The V gene is TRBV20-1, the J gene TRBJ2-7; TRBD1 aligns across 7 bases. V gave up 5 bases and J gave up 3 bases; unmatched junction bases: 7. CDR1 and CDR2 (germline): DFQATT, SNEGSKA (reference sequence). The CDR3 is made up of 13 amino acids. DNA of the CDR3: TGCAGTGCTCGGGACAGAGAAAACTACGAGCAGTACTTC. It codes for CSARDRENYEQYF.

This clonotype was seen more than once but under ten times. The chain employs TRBV27 and TRBJ2-3; perhaps TRBD2 as D (6 bases). The CDR3 length is 12 residues. Looked up from germline, CDR1 is MNHEY and CDR2 is SMNVEV (reference sequence). The V gene lost 4 bases and the J gene lost 5 bases, with 7 bases spanning the gap. CDR3 nucleotide sequence: TGTGCCAGCAGTTGGGGACTAGATACGCAGTATTTT. This translates into CASSWGLDTQYF.

The chain combines TRBV4-3 with TRBJ1-1, with D possibly being TRBD1 (5 bases). CDR3 length: 14 residues. In germline, CDR1 is LGHNA, CDR2 YSLEER. V was clipped by 3 bases and J by 4 bases, with 12 bases between them. The CDR3 reads CASSQWWGTTEAFF. In DNA, the CDR3 is TGCGCCAGCAGCCAGTGGTGGGGGACCACTGAAGCTTTCTTT.

In this sample, this clonotype turned up a few times. V is TRBV6-1 and J is TRBJ2-1; TRBD2 matches 7 bases. V gave up 6 bases and J gave up 6 bases; unmatched junction bases: 5. This CDR3 spans 13 amino acids. Germline lookup yields CDR1 MNHNS and CDR2 SASEGT. CDR3 nucleotides: TGTGCCAGCAGGGGGGGGAACTCCAATGAGCAGTTCTTC. Translation gives CASRGGNSNEQFF.

This clonotype was recorded at least ten times. The CDR3 region has the DNA TGTGCCAGCAGCCATCCGGGGGAGGGATACGAGCAGTACTTC. As protein: CASSHPGEGYEQYF. V usage is TRBV3-1 and J usage is TRBJ2-7; 7 nucleotides agree with TRBD2. CDR3 size: 14 residues. Germline V CDR1 and CDR2: LGHDT, YNNKEL (reference sequence). Trimming cost V 3 bases and J 4 bases; bases outside gene matches: 6.

The table lists this clonotype with a few counts. The chain employs TRBV15 and TRBJ2-2, with 9 positions matching TRBD1. The CDR3 is made up of 16 amino acids. In germline, CDR1 is LNHNV, CDR2 YYDKDF (reference sequence). The V and J ends lost 5 bases and 6 bases, in that order; junction bases with no gene match: 10. The CDR3 nucleotides read TGTGCCACCAGCTTACCGGGACAGGGTCGCGCCGGGGAGCTGTTTTTT. This translates into CATSLPGQGRAGELFF.

There are a few counts of this clonotype. This rearrangement joins TRBV6-1 to TRBJ2-2; D possibly matches TRBD1 or TRBD2 (5 bases each). V shed 6 bases and J shed 5 bases, with 13 bases lying between them. This CDR3 is 14 amino acids long. Germline-derived CDR1 and CDR2 are MNHNS and SASEGT. The CDR3 reads CASSRGAPTGELFF. CDR3 nucleotide sequence: TGTGCCAGCAGCAGAGGGGCTCCGACCGGGGAGCTGTTTTTT.

This clonotype was seen ten or more times. The chain links TRBV2 to TRBJ2-1; either TRBD1 or TRBD2 may fit D (5 bases each). Per germline, CDR1 SNHLY and CDR2 FYNNEI. The CDR3 covers 16 residues. Trimming took off 2 bases at V and 2 bases at J, with 13 bases between the two ends. CDR3 nucleotides: TGTGCCAGCAGTGAACGGGACGCCGGGCCCTACAATGAGCAGTTCTTC. This gives the protein CASSERDAGPYNEQFF. Drawing the rest from reference TRBV2 and TRBJ2-1, the complete variable domain is EPEVTQTPSHQVTQMGQEVILRCVPISNHLYFYWYRQILGQKVEFLVSFYNNEISEKSEIFDDQFSVERPDGSNFTLKIRSTKLEDSAMYFCASSERDAGPYNEQFFGPGTRLTVL.

About this clonotype itself: One junction end disagrees with the germline gene, perhaps due to a read error. The CDR3 coding sequence is TGCAGCGTTGAAAGCCCGGGAGGGCAAGACTTC. Its translation: CSVESPGGQDF. The chain recombines TRBV29-1 with TRBJ2-7, with 8 nucleotides matching TRBD2. Germline CDR1 and CDR2: SQVTM and ANQGSEA. This CDR3 has 11 residues.

Many counts were recorded for this clonotype. J is TRBJ2-1 and V is TRBV7-9; the D call may be TRBD1 or TRBD2 (5 bases each). Per the germline V gene, CDR1 is SEHNR and CDR2 is FQNEAQ (reference sequence). This CDR3 spans 15 amino acids. V was trimmed by 1 base and J by 3 bases, leaving 10 bases between them. The CDR3 nucleotides are TGTGCCAGCAGCTTAGGGTCGGGGCTCTACAATGAGCAGTTCTTC. Protein product: CASSLGSGLYNEQFF.

At least ten counts were recorded for this clonotype. The chain carries TRBV7-9 and TRBJ2-2, with D perhaps TRBD1 (5 bases). Trimming removed 7 bases from V and 4 bases from J, with 19 bases in between. CDR3 size: 16 residues. Germline lookup yields CDR1 SEHNR and CDR2 FQNEAQ (reference sequence). The CDR3 protein is CASTHRGVWSTGELFF. In DNA, the CDR3 is TGTGCCAGCACCCATAGGGGCGTCTGGAGCACCGGGGAGCTGTTTTTT.

As to this clonotype: An end of the junction does not agree with germline; a read error may underlie this. The rearrangement joins TRBV7-9 to TRBJ2-3; D is ambiguous. Germline lookup yields CDR1 SEHNR and CDR2 FQNEAQ (reference sequence). The CDR3 length is 16 residues. CDR3 sequence reads: CASSFPDGVNTDMQYF. The CDR3 DNA sequence: TGTGCCAGCAGCTTCCCGGACGGAGTGAACACAGATATGCAGTATTTT.

The rearrangement uses TRBV20-1 and TRBJ1-4, with 9 bases aligning to TRBD1. Trimming cost V 6 bases and J 4 bases; bases outside gene matches: 3. Germline CDR1 is DFQATT and CDR2 is SNEGSKA (reference sequence). The CDR3 covers 13 residues. The CDR3 sequence is CSATDRGNEKLFF. CDR3 coding DNA: TGCAGTGCGACGGACAGGGGTAATGAAAAACTGTTTTTT.

As concerns this clonotype: Given a much more abundant clone one base away, this may be a read error. The rearrangement uses TRBV9 and TRBJ2-3; D possibly matches TRBD1 or TRBD2 (5 bases each). CDR1 and CDR2 from the germline V gene are SGDLS and YYNGEE. CDR3 length: 15 residues. The CDR3 loop reads CVSSSSGRGADTQYF. CDR3 coding DNA: TGTGTCAGCAGCTCCAGCGGTCGGGGCGCAGATACGCAGTATTTT.